Listed below are T cell receptor beta chains from one sample, sequenced in a study of T cells after yellow fever vaccination. TCRdb re-called the 5' RACE reads through MiXCR, storing one row per CDR3 protein. This sample yields approximately 180,000 distinct CDR3 sequences, of which approximately 6.2% are seen a single time; less than 3.5% belongs to the top ten. Sequencing was performed on CD4+ T cells sorted from PBMCs, taken on the day of the first yellow fever vaccination. The receptors were gathered from a young man who received the YFV17D yellow fever vaccine. Each CDR3 is given with its conserved first and last residue. Each record gives: D gene, V gene, J gene, clone size, CDR3 protein, CDR3 DNA. A D gene is named only where the DNA matches it firmly. The size entry is marked missing in some rows and otherwise reads once, few, many or a size class.

D: .; V: TRBV20-1; J: TRBJ1-3; size: few; CDR3: CSAREAKDSGNTIYF; DNA: TGCAGTGCTAGAGAAGCCAAGGACTCTGGAAACACCATATATTTT
D: TRBD2; V: TRBV7-6; J: TRBJ2-5; size: .; CDR3: CASSSPGRGGETQYF; DNA: TGTGCCAGCAGCTCCCCGGGGAGGGGAGGGGAGACCCAGTACTTC
D: .; V: TRBV12-3/TRBV12-4; J: TRBJ1-2; size: many; CDR3: CASTSQGLGYGYTF; DNA: TGTGCCAGCACCAGTCAGGGTTTGGGCTATGGCTACACCTTC
D: .; V: TRBV2; J: TRBJ1-5; size: many; CDR3: CASKQGSNQPQHF; DNA: TGTGCCAGTAAACAGGGAAGCAATCAGCCCCAGCATTTT
D: .; V: TRBV29-1; J: TRBJ2-3; size: many; CDR3: CSVEAPGADTQYF; DNA: TGCAGCGTTGAAGCTCCGGGCGCAGATACGCAGTATTTT
D: TRBD2; V: TRBV7-7; J: TRBJ2-2; size: .; CDR3: CASSSGTRDTGELFF; DNA: TGTGCCAGCAGCTCCGGGACTAGGGACACCGGGGAGCTGTTTTTT
D: .; V: TRBV7-8; J: TRBJ2-6; size: many; CDR3: CASSKAGANVLTF; DNA: TGTGCCAGCAGTAAGGCTGGGGCCAACGTCCTGACTTTC
D: TRBD2; V: TRBV28; J: TRBJ2-3; size: many; CDR3: CASSTLGGGSDTQYF; DNA: TGTGCCAGCAGTACCTTGGGCGGGGGATCGGATACGCAGTATTTT
D: .; V: TRBV18; J: TRBJ1-1; size: .; CDR3: CASSPGEMAGGTEAFF; DNA: TGTGCCAGCTCACCGGGCGAGATGGCAGGAGGCACTGAAGCTTTCTTT
D: TRBD1; V: TRBV7-9; J: TRBJ1-1; size: few; CDR3: CASSLGDDRGTEAFF; DNA: TGTGCCAGCAGCCTGGGGGACGACAGGGGTACTGAAGCTTTCTTT
D: .; V: TRBV29-1; J: TRBJ2-7; size: many; CDR3: CSVEGVGAEQYF; DNA: TGCAGCGTTGAGGGGGTTGGGGCCGAGCAGTACTTC
D: .; V: TRBV3-1; J: TRBJ2-7; size: many; CDR3: CASSPPGRMYEQYF; DNA: TGTGCCAGCAGCCCCCCAGGCAGGATGTACGAGCAGTACTTC
D: TRBD2; V: TRBV20-1; J: TRBJ2-3; size: few; CDR3: CSARGLAGARTDTQYF; DNA: TGCAGTGCCCGAGGACTAGCGGGGGCCCGCACAGATACGCAGTATTTT
D: .; V: TRBV7-2; J: TRBJ2-2; size: many; CDR3: CASSLQGVPGELFF; DNA: TGTGCCAGCAGCCTACAGGGTGTTCCCGGGGAGCTGTTTTTT
D: .; V: TRBV4-1; J: TRBJ1-2; size: .; CDR3: CASSFQGRYGYTF; DNA: TGCGCCAGCAGCTTTCAGGGCCGCTATGGCTACACCTTC
D: .; V: TRBV12-3/TRBV12-4; J: TRBJ1-1; size: .; CDR3: CASRWDPTEAFF; DNA: TGTGCCAGCAGGTGGGACCCCACTGAAGCTTTCTTT
D: .; V: TRBV6-5; J: TRBJ1-5; size: many; CDR3: CATNKFGTDRWGGQPQHF; DNA: TGTGCCACCAACAAGTTCGGGACCGATAGATGGGGTGGACAGCCCCAGCATTTT
D: .; V: TRBV5-6; J: TRBJ1-4; size: many; CDR3: CASSLRREREKLFF; DNA: TGTGCCAGCAGCTTGAGACGAGAACGAGAAAAACTGTTTTTT
D: TRBD2; V: TRBV7-6; J: TRBJ2-3; size: many; CDR3: CASSLAPTSGGRTDTQYF; DNA: TGTGCCAGCAGCTTAGCCCCAACTAGCGGGGGGCGCACAGATACGCAGTATTTT
D: .; V: TRBV20-1; J: TRBJ1-2; size: few; CDR3: CSARLQGAYGYTF; DNA: TGCAGTGCTAGGCTTCAGGGCGCCTATGGCTACACCTTC
D: .; V: TRBV7-9; J: TRBJ1-2; size: many; CDR3: CASSSQGGDNYGYTF; DNA: TGTGCCAGCAGCTCCCAAGGGGGGGATAACTATGGCTACACCTTC
D: TRBD1; V: TRBV5-1; J: TRBJ2-3; size: .; CDR3: CASSKFGTGPTDTQYF; DNA: TGCGCCAGCAGCAAATTCGGGACAGGGCCCACAGATACGCAGTATTTT
D: .; V: TRBV18; J: TRBJ2-1; size: many; CDR3: CASSGTAWAGNEQFF; DNA: TGTGCCAGCTCAGGAACCGCCTGGGCGGGCAATGAGCAGTTCTTC
D: TRBD1; V: TRBV24-1; J: TRBJ2-1; size: many; CDR3: CATSPGGFYNEQFF; DNA: TGTGCCACCAGTCCAGGGGGTTTCTACAATGAGCAGTTCTTC
D: .; V: TRBV12-3/TRBV12-4; J: TRBJ1-1; size: .; CDR3: CASRSRVYTEAFF; DNA: TGTGCCAGCAGATCCAGGGTATACACTGAAGCTTTCTTT
D: .; V: TRBV10-2; J: TRBJ2-1; size: few; CDR3: CASVSRGKGGSYNEQFF; DNA: TGCGCCAGCGTGTCCCGCGGGAAGGGGGGATCCTACAATGAGCAGTTCTTC
D: TRBD1; V: TRBV20-1; J: TRBJ2-3; size: many; CDR3: CSAPTGSDTQYF; DNA: TGCAGTGCACCGACAGGGTCAGATACGCAGTATTTT
D: .; V: TRBV19; J: TRBJ1-1; size: few; CDR3: CASSPRPQGRMNTEAFF; DNA: TGTGCCAGTAGCCCCAGGCCGCAGGGTCGAATGAACACTGAAGCTTTCTTT